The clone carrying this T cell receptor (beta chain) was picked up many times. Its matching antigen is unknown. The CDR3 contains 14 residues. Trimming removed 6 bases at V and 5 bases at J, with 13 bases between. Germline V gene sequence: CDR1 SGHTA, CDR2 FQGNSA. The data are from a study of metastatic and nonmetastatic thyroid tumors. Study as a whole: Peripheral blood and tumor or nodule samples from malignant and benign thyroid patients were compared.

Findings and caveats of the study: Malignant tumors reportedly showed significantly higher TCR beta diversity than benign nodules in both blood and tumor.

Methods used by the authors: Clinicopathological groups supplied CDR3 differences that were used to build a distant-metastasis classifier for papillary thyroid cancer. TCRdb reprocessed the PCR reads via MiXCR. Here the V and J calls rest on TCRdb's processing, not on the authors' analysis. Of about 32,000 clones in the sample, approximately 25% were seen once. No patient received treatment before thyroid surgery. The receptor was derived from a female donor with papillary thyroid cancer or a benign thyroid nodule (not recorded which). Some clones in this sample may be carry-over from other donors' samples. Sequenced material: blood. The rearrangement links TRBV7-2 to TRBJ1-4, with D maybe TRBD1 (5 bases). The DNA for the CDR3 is TGTGCCAGCAGTTACGGGACGGAGAATGAAAAACTGTTTTTT. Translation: CASSYGTENEKLFF.